This TCR beta chain was retrieved from a study of shared clonotypes between healthy human individuals. Notes on the study in general: Non-shared clonotypes had lower generation probabilities than those shared by all four donors.

Genomic DNA belonging to each subset was distributed in equal measure over several immunoSEQ plates. Clones were sequenced by immunoSEQ multiplex PCR, and TCRdb holds only the in-frame ones, with some missing. Of 2.5 million or so clones in the sample, approximately 94% are singletons; the top ten hold more than 0.12%. Concerning this clone itself: Its antigen is undetermined.

Looked up from germline, CDR1 is SNHLY and CDR2 is FYNNEI. V lost 6 bases, J lost 3 bases, and 3 bases stayed unmatched. The CDR3 is 13 residues long. J is TRBJ2-7 and V is TRBV2, with 9 bases that match TRBD1. Sequencing was done on a sample of naive CD4+ T cells sorted from blood. Described subset: CD45RA+ positively selected. This receptor was obtained from a man aged 18 to 29 in good health. The CDR3 DNA sequence: TGTGCCAGCAGAGGGGGACAGGGCTACGAGCAGTACTTC. This sequence encodes CASRGGQGYEQYF.